This T cell receptor (beta chain) was sequenced in a study of cytomegalovirus exposure and HLA in healthy donors. Study-wide results and caveats: There were under 200 TCR beta chains listed as cytomegalovirus-associated. Rarity held for most TCR sequences, but there were some public TCRs that occurred in many donors.

Points on this clone: Its target is unknown.

PCR amplification relied on 60 Vbeta primers (plus 13 Jbeta primers). Clones were read by immunoSEQ multiplex PCR, and TCRdb kept only the in-frame ones, dropping some. The repertoire table contains about 120,000 clones. The specimen sequenced was PBMCs. The receptor's source is a man aged 30 to 39 in good health and CMV-seronegative.

CDR3 DNA sequence: TGTGCCAGCGTACAGGGAGACGCCAAAAACATTCAGTACTTC. Its translation: CASVQGDAKNIQYF. The chain links TRBV6-6 to TRBJ2-4; the D gene is possibly TRBD1 (6 bases). The CDR3 length is 14 residues. Trimming pared 8 bases from V and 1 base from J, leaving 12 bases between. Germline CDR1 reads MNHNY; CDR2 reads SVGAGI (reference sequence).